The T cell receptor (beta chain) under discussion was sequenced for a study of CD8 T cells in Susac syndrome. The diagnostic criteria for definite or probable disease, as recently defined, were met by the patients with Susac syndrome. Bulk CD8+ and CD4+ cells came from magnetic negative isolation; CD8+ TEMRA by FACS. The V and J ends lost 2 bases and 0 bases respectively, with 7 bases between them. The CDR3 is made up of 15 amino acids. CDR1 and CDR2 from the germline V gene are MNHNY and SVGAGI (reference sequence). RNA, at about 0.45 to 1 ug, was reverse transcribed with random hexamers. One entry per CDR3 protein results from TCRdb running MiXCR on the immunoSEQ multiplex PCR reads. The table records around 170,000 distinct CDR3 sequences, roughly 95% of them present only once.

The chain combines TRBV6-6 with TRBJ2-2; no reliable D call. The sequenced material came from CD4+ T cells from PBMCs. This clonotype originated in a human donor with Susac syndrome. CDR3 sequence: CASSYPGSNTGELFF. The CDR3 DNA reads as TGTGCCAGCAGTTACCCCGGTTCGAACACCGGGGAGCTGTTTTTT.